What follows is one T cell receptor (beta chain) and its context. The antigen it binds to is not known. Per-base qualities were not stored, and no clone one base away is much larger. Participants were included only if at least one PBMC sample before ART initiation and at least two post-ART samples were available. All participants with HIV were treated in the United States of America. Before DNA extraction, cryopreserved samples containing about 0.95-10 million PBMC were thawed and washed. At the time of the earliest PBMC sample, participants with HIV were aged between roughly 23 and 60 years. PBMC samples from each participant spanned 1-4 timepoints before ART initiation and 2-8 timepoints after ART initiation, with a median of 7 samples. For every participant, serial HIV viral load, CD4+ T-cell count, ART history and demographic data were obtained. Genomic DNA was extracted from unsorted PBMC with a Qiagen kit on a QIAcube, with processing performed in batches of 12 samples.

This sample stems from a study of long-term antiretroviral therapy in people with HIV (dated by TCRdb to the early 2020s). For the wider study: Collection of the earliest samples took place about a decade ahead of the 2015 WHO recommendation for immediate ART, at a time when ART was typically delayed until CD4 counts fell. This retrospective serial study examined whether starting ART and sustained HIV suppression were associated with changes in the composition and diversity of the TRB repertoire in peripheral blood. From 25 to 30 adults with confirmed HIV infection, the cohort provided 150 to 200 cryopreserved PBMC samples, gathered serially across a mean of around six years (range 1-12). Among the 25 to 30 participants with HIV, eleven were female. No cross-contamination during QIAcube processing was seen in test extractions of a monoclonal T-cell line run alongside 30 to 35 polyclonal samples. On the study overall, not on this receptor specifically: Because pre-ART samples had limited cell numbers, profiling was done on unsorted PBMC rather than on sorted CD4+ and CD8+ T cells. Inferences about post-ART repertoire changes are limited because no data were available on ART adherence, viral resistance or therapy changes. The repertoire was dominated across all time points by expanded TRB clones identified before ART initiation, although this dominance was seen to fluctuate and to decrease in many PLHIV after ART. Compared with controls, HIV repertoires had narrower CDR3 length ranges, and the network structure pointed to an antigen-experienced repertoire that shifted only slightly toward naive after ART. Starting ART was linked to a significant rise in TRB diversity, yet even with long-term ART the diversity remained significantly lower than in transplant donor controls. Limited PBMC availability meant only the TCR beta chain was sequenced, without alpha chain pairing. The samples span the years 2004 to 2017, and the ART regimens used at that time may not be as effective as current regimens.

The CDR3 runs 15 residues from the cysteine to the phenylalanine. The read is trimmed to its CDR3 DNA, 45 bases read in frame from base 1. V gives up 4 bases and J gives up 5 bases, and the segment between their germline ends measures 16 bases. The germline V gene supplies CDR1 SGHRS and CDR2 YFSETQ. The immunoSEQ hsTCRB v3.0 assay was used at survey level resolution to sequence the TRB variable region. TRB sequencing targeted a depth of about 40,000-55,000 T-cell genomes per sample. TRB libraries were pooled and sequenced on an Illumina MiSeq using a v3 150-cycle kit. Processing in the source paper ran as follows. Repertoire analysis was performed in R inside a reproducible Nextflow workflow that covered QC, data transformation and analysis. LymphoSeq2, an R package for exploring AIRR-Seq data, was used to implement custom analyses. Four samples that produced fewer than 5000 total TRB sequences were removed, so 150 to 200 HIV repertoires were analyzed. Of the 188 retained HIV repertoires, about 59 were collected before and more than 120 after ART initiation. Repertoires were downsampled to 5000 TRB nucleotide sequences, and summary statistics were averaged over 100 downsampling iterations. TRB sequences were retained for analysis only if CDR3 regions of at least seven amino acids were present. Diversity was assessed using a clonality score derived from Shannon entropy and using the Gini coefficient. In repertoire networks, the top 5000 CDR3 amino acid sequences were linked whenever an edit distance of one separated two sequences. For TRB CDR3 amino acid sequences, antigen specificity groups and MHC restriction were predicted with GLIPH2. Known CMV, EBV, HIV or tissue antigen associations were flagged by matching CDR3 amino acid sequences against VDJdb and McPAS-TCR. Pre-ART, post-ART and control groups were compared with Wilcoxon signed-rank tests and Holm-Bonferroni correction. TCRdb took over this immuneACCESS table, retaining in-frame rearrangements with V and J assigned. Such tables are incomplete; in checked studies, under half of the missing clones stem from an unresolved V gene, and the remainder is unexplained. D and trimming were read from the DNA, whereas the V and J calls and clone size are those reported in that table. The sample profile shows around 15,000 clones; roughly 90% of them were found once. About 11% of the sample goes to the ten largest clones.

The receptor was isolated from a man between 45 and 60 years old with HIV. The source material was unsorted PBMCs, sampled 0.7 years before starting antiretroviral therapy. Recombination linked TRBV5-1 to TRBJ2-1; possibly the D gene is TRBD2, per 5 matching bases. The DNA sequence is TGCGCCAGCAGCCCCACCTCGGGAACCCACAATGAGCAGTTCTTC. Translation gives CASSPTSGTHNEQFF.